Following are 32 T cell receptor beta chains from one sample sequenced in a study of cytomegalovirus exposure and HLA in healthy donors (TCRdb year 2017). To prepare the library, the immunoSEQ multiplex PCR assay was applied. For the multiplex PCR, a mixture combining 60 forward primers for TCR Vbeta segments and 13 reverse primers for TCR Jbeta segments was used. TCRdb obtained this table from immuneACCESS and retained in-frame rearrangements with V and J assigned. These tables miss some clones; where compared with another copy, unresolved V genes account for less than half of the shortfall, and the remainder is unexplained. The sample table records about 180,000 clones; just under 80% of these occur just once. The ten largest clonotypes hold roughly 2% of the sample. Sequences were obtained from PBMCs. These receptors came from a woman aged 25 to 39 in good health and CMV-seronegative.

This clone occurred once. The DNA of the CDR3 is TGCGCCAGCAGCCAAGGGGCAGGGGGACCCTACGAGCAGTACTTC. Protein sequence: CASSQGAGGPYEQYF. The chain employs TRBV4-3 and TRBJ2-7; 7 bases are shared with TRBD1. This CDR3 is 15 amino acids long. Germline V lookup: CDR1 LGHNA, CDR2 YSLEER. V was pared by 1 base and J by 2 bases, with 5 bases of the junction left unmatched.

The chain joins TRBV25-1 to TRBJ1-1, with TRBD1 identical over 7 bases. The CDR3 runs to 13 residues. V shed 8 bases and J 5 bases; nucleotides not matched to a gene: 8. In germline, CDR1 is MGHDK, CDR2 SYGVNS. The CDR3 coding sequence is TGTGCCAGCGACCGACAGGGCGGGACTGAAGCTTTCTTT. Protein: CASDRQGGTEAFF.

In this sample, this clone turned up once. The chain links TRBV6-1 to TRBJ2-5; TRBD2 is a possible D gene (6 bases). Deletions cut 2 bases from V and 4 bases from J, with 17 bases between. The length of the CDR3 is 16 residues. Germline assignment: CDR1 MNHNS and CDR2 SASEGT. CDR3 amino acids: CASSESGSLVGETQYF. CDR3 DNA: TGTGCCAGCAGTGAATCCGGGAGCTTGGTGGGAGAGACCCAGTACTTC.

This clone was recorded a few times. The chain uses TRBV19 and TRBJ1-4; perhaps TRBD1 as D (6 bases). Germline CDR1 and CDR2: LNHDA and SQIVND (reference sequence). Between the trimmed V and J ends, which lost 4 bases and 14 bases, there was a span of 14 bases. CDR3 length equals 12 residues. The CDR3 loop reads CASSTTQGKLFF. CDR3 nucleotide sequence: TGTGCCAGTAGTACCACCCAGGGGAAGCTGTTTTTT.

Only one count was recorded for this clone. The chain joins TRBV14 to TRBJ2-7, with TRBD1 matching over 8 bases. The CDR3 runs to 16 residues. J was trimmed by 1 base and V by 3 bases; bases with no gene match: 8. Germline V gene lookup returns CDR1 SGHDN and CDR2 FVKESK. The CDR3 nucleotides are TGTGCCAGCAGCCATCGGACAGGGAGGCGTTCCTACGAGCAGTACTTC. Translated, it gives CASSHRTGRRSYEQYF. Full variable domain (rest looked up from reference TRBV14 and TRBJ2-7): EAGVTQFPSHSVIEKGQTVTLRCDPISGHDNLYWYRRVMGKEIKFLLHFVKESKQDESGMPNNRFLAERTGGTYSTLKVQPAELEDSGVYFCASSHRTGRRSYEQYFGPGTRLTVT.

This chain joins TRBV10-3 and TRBJ2-3; TRBD2 aligns across 11 bases. Germline CDR1 and CDR2: ENHRY and SYGVKD. V gave up 10 bases and J gave up 4 bases; unmatched junction bases: 19. The CDR3 length is 18 residues. CDR3 loop: CATGGGLAGGPAADTQYF. Written as DNA, the CDR3 is TGTGCCACCGGGGGTGGGCTAGCGGGGGGCCCGGCCGCAGATACGCAGTATTTT.

The chain joins TRBV30 to TRBJ1-1, with 9 nucleotides matching TRBD1. Trimming removed 1 base from V and 1 base from J; junction bases left unmatched: 13. Germline V gene data show CDR1 as GTSNPN and CDR2 as SVGIG (reference sequence). The CDR3 spans 18 residues. In DNA, the CDR3 is TGTGCCTGGAGTGACCCGGGGCCGGACAGGGGAGGGAACACTGAAGCTTTCTTT. Protein: CAWSDPGPDRGGNTEAFF.

The J gene is TRBJ1-4, the V gene TRBV9, with 7 bases identical to TRBD1. The CDR3 totals 15 residues. Unmatched junction bases numbered 6, after V lost 3 bases and J lost 4 bases. The V gene's germline CDR1 is SGDLS and CDR2 YYNGEE. CDR3 coding DNA: TGTGCCAGCAGCGCGGCGACAGGGTATAATGAAAAACTGTTTTTT. The encoded protein is CASSAATGYNEKLFF.

This chain joins TRBV5-6 and TRBJ1-1, with 7 bases fitting TRBD1. CDR3 size: 13 residues. With V trimmed by 4 bases and J by 3 bases, 3 bases remained unmatched. The V gene's germline CDR1 is SGHDT and CDR2 YYEEEE. CDR3 in DNA: TGTGCCAGCAGCCGTACAGGGGACACTGAAGCTTTCTTT. This translates into CASSRTGDTEAFF.

The chain has TRBV4-2 and TRBJ1-2, with 9 nucleotides matching TRBD1. Germline lookup yields CDR1 LGHNA and CDR2 YNFKEQ. The CDR3 spans 18 residues. J gave up 7 bases and V 0 bases, and 15 bases lay outside the gene matches. This CDR3 is CASSQDLLTGGPRVGYTF. The CDR3, as DNA: TGTGCCAGCAGCCAAGACCTTCTAACAGGGGGCCCGCGGGTTGGCTACACCTTC.

V usage is TRBV6-6 and J usage is TRBJ2-7, with D tentatively TRBD1 (5 bases). This CDR3 spans 15 amino acids. In germline, CDR1 is MNHNY, CDR2 SVGAGI (reference sequence). V lost 6 bases to trimming and J lost 5 bases, with 20 bases between them. The DNA for the CDR3 is TGTGCCAGCAGCGGAAGGGGAATGCGTCGTGACGAGCAGTACTTC. It encodes CASSGRGMRRDEQYF.

This clone was seen just once. V usage is TRBV15 and J usage is TRBJ1-5, with TRBD1 identical over 7 bases. Germline loops: CDR1 LNHNV, CDR2 YYDKDF (reference sequence). V was pared by 0 bases and J by 9 bases, with 8 bases of the junction left unmatched. The CDR3 consists of 15 residues. The CDR3 DNA is TGTGCCACCAGCAGAGATTTAGGGACAGAGACGCCCCAGCATTTT. Residues: CATSRDLGTETPQHF.

The rearrangement joins TRBV30 to TRBJ2-7; possible D gene TRBD1, 6 bases. The CDR3 loop spans 15 amino acids. The germline gives CDR1 GTSNPN, CDR2 SVGIG (reference sequence). V was cut by 3 bases and J by 4 bases, with 19 bases left in between. The CDR3 DNA reads TGTGCCTGGAGAGTGATGAGGGGGTACTCGTACGAGCAGTACTTC. It codes for CAWRVMRGYSYEQYF.

The chain links TRBV30 to TRBJ2-2; unclear D gene. Trimming left V 3 bases short and J 8 bases short, with 10 bases between. Germline V gives CDR1 GTSNPN, CDR2 SVGIG (reference sequence). CDR3 length: 12 residues. The DNA of the CDR3 is TGTGCCTGGAGCCCGGGTTGGGGGGAGCTGTTTTTT. As protein: CAWSPGWGELFF.

The chain has TRBV4-3 and TRBJ2-1; D may be TRBD2 (5 bases). The V end was cut by 0 bases, the J end by 9 bases, with 15 bases between. The CDR3 runs to 15 residues. The germline CDR1 and CDR2 sequences are LGHNA and YSLEER. The DNA of the CDR3 is TGCGCCAGCAGCCAAGATCGGAGGATACTGGGTGAGCAGTTCTTC. This translates into CASSQDRRILGEQFF.

The gene calls are TRBV4-3 and TRBJ2-3, with TRBD1 as a possible D gene (6 bases). Germline V gene data show CDR1 as LGHNA and CDR2 as YSLEER. With 4 bases removed from V and 2 bases from J, the gap between germline ends came to 16 bases. CDR3 length: 16 residues. CDR3 sequence (DNA): TGCGCCAGCAGCCCGAAGAGAGGGGGTTTCACAGATACGCAGTATTTT. Protein product: CASSPKRGGFTDTQYF.

The rearrangement links TRBV9 to TRBJ1-1; the D is unclear. The germline CDR1 and CDR2 sequences are SGDLS and YYNGEE. Trimming left V 4 bases short and J 0 bases short, with 7 bases between. The CDR3 totals 13 residues. The CDR3 spells CASSPTLNTEAFF. The CDR3 region has the DNA TGTGCCAGCAGCCCCACTTTGAACACTGAAGCTTTCTTT. The whole variable domain, filled in from reference TRBV9 and TRBJ1-1, reads DSGVTQTPKHLITATGQRVTLRCSPRSGDLSVYWYQQSLDQGLQFLIQYYNGEERAKGNILERFSAQQFPDLHSELNLSSLELGDSALYFCASSPTLNTEAFFGQGTRLTVV.

The V gene is TRBV6-5, the J gene TRBJ1-6, with D tentatively TRBD1 (5 bases). Trimming pared 6 bases from V and 8 bases from J, leaving 14 bases between. The CDR3 is made up of 14 amino acids. Per germline, CDR1 MNHEY and CDR2 SVGAGI. This CDR3 reads CASREQTGDSPLHF. The CDR3 DNA sequence: TGTGCCAGCAGGGAACAAACAGGAGATTCACCCCTCCACTTT.

The chain recombines TRBV5-1 with TRBJ1-5; D unclear. Trimming pared 4 bases from V and 0 bases from J, leaving 11 bases between. The CDR3 contains 15 residues. CDR1 is SGHRS and CDR2 is YFSETQ in the germline V gene. CDR3 DNA sequence: TGCGCCAGCAGCCCCACGGGTGTTAGCAATCAGCCCCAGCATTTT. This codes for CASSPTGVSNQPQHF. Filled out from reference TRBV5-1 and TRBJ1-5, the complete variable domain reads KAGVTQTPRYLIKTRGQQVTLSCSPISGHRSVSWYQQTPGQGLQFLFEYFSETQRNKGNFPGRFSGRQFSNSRSEMNVSTLELGDSALYLCASSPTGVSNQPQHFGDGTRLSIL.

The CDR3 sequence is CASSEGDRGQETQYF. The DNA of the CDR3 is TGCGCCAGCAGTGAGGGGGACAGGGGGCAAGAGACCCAGTACTTC. The chain carries TRBV10-2 and TRBJ2-5; TRBD1 matches at 11 bases. Germline values: CDR1 WSHSY, CDR2 SAAADI. J lost 2 bases, V lost 2 bases, and 1 base had no gene match. This CDR3 spans 15 amino acids.

The chain couples TRBV7-2 to TRBJ1-1; D possibly corresponds to TRBD1 (5 bases). CDR1 and CDR2 from the germline V gene are SGHTA and FQGNSA. The length of the CDR3 is 14 residues. V was cut by 5 bases and J by 1 base, with 11 bases left in between. CDR3 nucleotide sequence: TGTGCCAGCAGCCCCCAAAGGGGGAACACTGAAGCTTTCTTT. This gives the protein CASSPQRGNTEAFF.

The chain recombines TRBV21-1 with TRBJ1-1. TRBV21-1 is termed a pseudogene. The CDR3 has 11 residues. The CDR3 reads CAPPVDTEAFF. The CDR3 DNA sequence: TGTGCTCCCCCGGTAGACACTGAAGCTTTCTTT.

The chain uses TRBV2 and TRBJ1-1; 8 bases are shared with TRBD1. There are 15 residues in the CDR3. The V segment lost 2 bases and the J segment 8 bases; nucleotides outside the gene matches: 10. Germline assignment: CDR1 SNHLY and CDR2 FYNNEI. The CDR3 sequence is CASSEFSDRGGEAFF. The CDR3 DNA follows: TGTGCCAGCAGTGAATTTTCCGACAGGGGTGGCGAAGCTTTCTTT.

The chain couples TRBV15 to TRBJ2-5; 8 bases agree with TRBD1. Trimming took 1 base from V and 1 from J; bases not matched to a gene: 2. This CDR3 comprises 15 residues. Germline V gene lookup returns CDR1 LNHNV and CDR2 YYDKDF (reference sequence). CDR3 bases: TGTGCCACCAGCAGAGTCGGACAGGGCCAAGAGACCCAGTACTTC. Translating gives CATSRVGQGQETQYF.

V gene TRBV6-1 combines with J gene TRBJ2-5; 11 nucleotides align to TRBD1. In germline, CDR1 is MNHNS, CDR2 SASEGT. This CDR3 region has 16 residues. The V gene end was trimmed by 4 bases and the J gene end by 4 bases; junction bases not matched to a gene: 8. This CDR3 reads CASSGRTGGGRETQYF. For the CDR3, the DNA is TGTGCCAGCAGTGGCCGGACAGGGGGCGGGCGAGAGACCCAGTACTTC.

The gene calls are TRBV14 and TRBJ1-1, with no clear D. Deletions cut 0 bases from V and 4 bases from J, with 9 bases between. In germline, CDR1 is SGHDN, CDR2 FVKESK. The CDR3 totals 14 residues. CDR3 sequence reads: CASSQEIAATEAFF. The CDR3 nucleotides read TGTGCCAGCAGCCAAGAGATAGCGGCCACTGAAGCTTTCTTT.

The genes are TRBV11-2 and TRBJ1-4; 11 bases fit TRBD1. Trimming at V came to 6 bases and at J to 8 bases, leaving 2 bases not matched to a gene. This CDR3 comprises 13 residues. Germline assignment: CDR1 SGHAT and CDR2 FQNNGV. As DNA, the CDR3 is TGTGCCAGCAGATGGACAGGGGGCGAAAAACTGTTTTTT. It specifies CASRWTGGEKLFF.

The chain links TRBV5-1 to TRBJ2-3, with TRBD2 matching 7 bases. The CDR3 has 14 amino acids. The trim removed 0 bases at V and 5 bases at J, leaving 3 bases unmatched. The germline CDR1 and CDR2 sequences are SGHRS and YFSETQ. CDR3 residues: CASSLGREGDTQYF. DNA for the CDR3: TGCGCCAGCAGCTTGGGTAGGGAGGGAGATACGCAGTATTTT.

The chain has TRBV5-5 and TRBJ1-1; D unresolved. The CDR3 is 12 amino acids. V lost 2 bases and J 3 bases, leaving 5 bases between the germline ends. The V gene's germline CDR1 is SGHKS and CDR2 YYEKEE (reference sequence). The CDR3 DNA is TGTGCCAGCAGCTTCCGGGACACTGAAGCTTTCTTT. Its translation is CASSFRDTEAFF.

The chain recombines TRBV5-1 with TRBJ1-1; a weak D match, TRBD1 (6 bases). Per germline, CDR1 SGHRS and CDR2 YFSETQ. The CDR3 totals 17 residues. Trimming cost V 3 bases and J 0 bases, with 18 bases left between them. In DNA form, the CDR3 reads TGCGCCAGCAGCTCTAACCAGGGGTCGGGCTTGAACACTGAAGCTTTCTTT. Amino acid sequence: CASSSNQGSGLNTEAFF.

The chain is built from TRBV11-2 and TRBJ2-7; unclear D gene. The CDR3 covers 12 residues. The germline gives CDR1 SGHAT, CDR2 FQNNGV. With 4 bases removed from V and 0 bases from J, the gap between germline ends came to 4 bases. CDR3 in amino acids: CASSWSSYEQYF. The CDR3 DNA sequence: TGTGCCAGCAGCTGGAGCTCCTACGAGCAGTACTTC.

The genes are TRBV27 and TRBJ1-2; 8 nucleotides line up with TRBD1. Germline V gene data show CDR1 as MNHEY and CDR2 as SMNVEV (reference sequence). The CDR3 is 15 amino acids. Losses at the gene ends were 0 bases for V and 4 bases for J; bases not matched to a gene: 4. The CDR3 is CASSLSGGQAYGYTF. The CDR3, as DNA: TGTGCCAGCAGTTTATCCGGGGGACAGGCCTATGGCTACACCTTC.